Shown below are 3 T cell receptor beta chains from a single sample sequenced in a study of CD8+CD57+ T cells in acquired aplastic anemia. Genomic DNA provided the template from which TCR beta VDJ and CDR3 profiles were obtained. TCRdb used MiXCR to reprocess the reads, holding one entry per CDR3 protein. The data hold about 240,000 distinct CDR3 sequences, with 40% to 50% observed a single time. Patients selected for sequencing had displayed CD8+CD57+ cell expansion by flow cytometry. The sequenced sample consisted of sorted CD4+, CD8+, or CD8+CD57+ T cells (not recorded which) from PBMCs. The source of these receptors is a human donor with aplastic anemia.

This chain uses TRBV7-2 with TRBJ1-1; the D gene is possibly TRBD1 (6 bases). The V and J ends lost 4 bases and 1 base respectively, with 13 bases between them. CDR1 SGHTA and CDR2 FQGNSA come from the germline V gene. The CDR3 extends over 15 amino acids. As DNA, the CDR3 is TGTGCCAGCAGCTCCAGGGGCTCGGGGAACACTGAAGCTTTCTTT. The encoded protein is CASSSRGSGNTEAFF.

The J gene is TRBJ2-3, the V gene TRBV20-1; D is unclear. CDR3 length: 12 residues. Trimming removed 0 bases at V and 4 bases at J, with 5 bases between. From germline, CDR1 is DFQATT and CDR2 SNEGSKA (reference sequence). The CDR3 DNA sequence: TGCAGTGCTAGAGAACGCCCAGATACGCAGTATTTT. This codes for CSARERPDTQYF.

In regard to this clonotype: A read error may explain this, as a much larger clone is one base away. Here the CDR3 DNA reads TGCGCCAGCAGCCAAGATTCCGGGGGTCATCAGCCCCAGCAGTTT. Translating gives CASSQDSGGHQPQQF. The chain is built from TRBV4-3 and TRBJ1-5, with D perhaps TRBD1 (5 bases). The germline gives CDR1 LGHNA, CDR2 YSLEER. This CDR3 is 15 amino acids long.